These 29 T cell receptor beta chains were sequenced from one sample in a study of blood T cell repertoires in COVID-19. TCRdb keeps only in-frame clones here, not all; method: immunoSEQ multiplex PCR. In the table there are some 130,000 clones, around 83% of which are singletons. Sequencing was done on a sample of PBMCs or T cells enriched from blood (not recorded which). These receptors were obtained from a young man who had recovered from COVID-19.

The chain employs TRBV10-3 and TRBJ2-7, with TRBD2 identical over 7 bases. From germline, CDR1 is ENHRY and CDR2 SYGVKD. V shed 4 bases, J shed 5 bases, and the junction held 8 bases outside the gene matches. The CDR3 contains 14 residues. CDR3 sequence reads: CAISAQGGLDEQYF. The CDR3 nucleotides read TGTGCCATCAGTGCCCAGGGAGGGTTGGACGAGCAGTACTTC.

The rearrangement joins TRBV3-1 (or the pseudogene TRBV3-2) to TRBJ2-2, with 9 bases matching TRBD2. Trimming at V came to 4 bases and at J to 6 bases, leaving 9 bases not matched to a gene. In germline, CDR1 is LGHDT, CDR2 YNNKEL (reference sequence). The CDR3 spans 16 residues. DNA for the CDR3: TGTGCCAGCAGCCTCGGAGCGGGAGGAGGACCCGGGGAGCTGTTTTTT. It translates to CASSLGAGGGPGELFF.

Regarding this clone: The junction departs from germline at one end; a sequencing error may be responsible. The V call is TRBV7-7, the J call TRBJ2-5, with D perhaps TRBD1 or TRBD2 (6 bases each). CDR3 length: 16 amino acids. Germline values: CDR1 SSHAT, CDR2 FNYEAQ (reference sequence). The CDR3, as DNA: TGTGCTAGCAGCTTAGCGGCGAACAGGGTTTTGGAGACCCAGTACTTC. This translates into CASSLAANRVLETQYF.

V and J are TRBV5-1 and TRBJ2-2; 9 bases match TRBD1. V lost 3 bases and J lost 2; bases outside the gene matches: 8. This CDR3 has 17 amino acids. The germline V gene has CDR1 SGHRS and CDR2 YFSETQ. CDR3 sequence: CASSSVQGAGNTGELFF. CDR3 bases: TGCGCCAGCAGCTCCGTACAGGGGGCAGGCAACACCGGGGAGCTGTTTTTT.

The gene calls are TRBV19 and TRBJ1-5; D may be TRBD1 (5 bases). Germline loops: CDR1 LNHDA, CDR2 SQIVND (reference sequence). The CDR3 has 15 residues. The V and J ends lost 4 bases and 4 bases respectively, with 14 bases between them. Here the CDR3 reads CASSREGKGNQPQHF. As DNA, the CDR3 is TGTGCCAGTAGTAGGGAGGGGAAAGGTAATCAGCCCCAGCATTTT.

This clone was seen only a few times. V gene TRBV5-4 combines with J gene TRBJ2-2; a weak D match, TRBD2 (7 bases). The V and J ends lost 3 bases and 6 bases respectively, with 9 bases between them. The germline CDR1 and CDR2 sequences are SGHNT and YYREEE (reference sequence). The CDR3 extends over 13 amino acids. The DNA of the CDR3 is TGTGCCAGCAGCTCGGGGGGCGCCGGGGAGCTGTTTTTT. Its translation: CASSSGGAGELFF.

This chain connects TRBV6-5 to TRBJ1-1; 8 bases agree with TRBD1. From germline, CDR1 is MNHEY and CDR2 SVGAGI. Unmatched junction bases numbered 17, after V lost 6 bases and J lost 11 bases. This CDR3 is built from 15 residues. The CDR3 DNA sequence: TGTGCCAGCAGCTCGGCAGAAACTGGACAGGGCTCGGCTTTCTTT. Translating gives CASSSAETGQGSAFF.

The sample holds a few counts of this clone. The rearrangement uses TRBV6-6 and TRBJ1-6; D might be TRBD1 (6 bases). The CDR3 length is 20 residues. V was shortened by 5 bases and J by 9 bases, with 32 bases between the two germline ends. The germline CDR1 and CDR2 sequences are MNHNY and SVGAGI (reference sequence). The CDR3 loop reads CASSRDEPETGYRLGSPLHF. The CDR3 bases are TGTGCCAGCAGTCGAGACGAACCGGAAACAGGGTATAGGTTGGGTTCACCCCTCCACTTT.

This sequence joins TRBV5-6 and TRBJ1-1, with D maybe TRBD1 (5 bases). The V end was cut by 4 bases, the J end by 3 bases, with 19 bases between. This CDR3 region has 16 residues. CDR1 SGHDT and CDR2 YYEEEE come from the germline V gene. Written as DNA, the CDR3 is TGTGCCAGCAGCACCCTCTGGGGGGGAGCGCACACTGAAGCTTTCTTT. Amino acids: CASSTLWGGAHTEAFF.

The chain has TRBV2 and TRBJ1-6, with a weak D call TRBD1 (6 bases). V was trimmed by 3 bases and J by 10 bases, leaving 19 bases between them. Germline CDR1 SNHLY, CDR2 FYNNEI. The CDR3 consists of 16 residues. The CDR3 loop reads CASSDRWAEGGSPLHF. CDR3 DNA: TGTGCCAGCAGTGATCGTTGGGCGGAGGGGGGGTCACCCCTCCACTTT.

This chain links TRBV10-1 with TRBJ2-1; 11 nucleotides line up with TRBD2. CDR1 is WNHNN, CDR2 SYGVQD, per germline (reference sequence). This CDR3 has 16 amino acids. With 0 bases clipped from V and 6 bases from J, the junction kept 4 bases outside the gene matches. The CDR3 reads CASSESGSGGGNEQFF. The DNA of the CDR3 is TGCGCCAGCAGTGAGTCCGGTAGCGGGGGGGGCAATGAGCAGTTCTTC.

In this sample, this clone turned up a few times. The J gene is TRBJ2-7, the V gene TRBV6-2 or TRBV6-3, with 7 positions matching TRBD1. V shed 5 bases, J shed 3 bases, and the junction held 4 bases outside the gene matches. This CDR3 region has 13 residues. Germline CDR1 and CDR2: MNHEY and SVGEGT. Written as DNA, the CDR3 is TGTGCCAGCAGTCCGGGGACAGTCTACGAGCAGTACTTC. It specifies CASSPGTVYEQYF.

This clone was seen a few times. CDR3 region: CASSSSGLAGGTGELFF. The CDR3 bases are TGCGCCAGCAGCTCCTCGGGACTAGCGGGTGGTACCGGGGAGCTGTTTTTT. The J gene is TRBJ2-2, the V gene TRBV5-1, with 12 bases lining up with TRBD2. The V gene's germline CDR1 is SGHRS and CDR2 YFSETQ. V shed 3 bases and J 5 bases; nucleotides not matched to a gene: 8. The CDR3 runs to 17 residues.

This clone came up many times. The chain joins TRBV19 to TRBJ2-1; 7 nucleotides line up with TRBD1. Germline CDR1 LNHDA, CDR2 SQIVND (reference sequence). V lost 7 bases, J lost 0 bases, and 6 bases stayed unmatched. CDR3 size: 15 residues. This CDR3 is CASKKTGSSYNEQFF. The CDR3 DNA sequence: TGTGCCAGTAAAAAGACAGGGAGCTCCTACAATGAGCAGTTCTTC.

The chain carries TRBV5-4 and TRBJ2-3; no firm D call. V was shortened by 1 base and J by 3 bases, with 15 bases between the two germline ends. This CDR3 spans 16 amino acids. Germline V gene sequence: CDR1 SGHNT, CDR2 YYREEE (reference sequence). The CDR3 protein is CASSLLPQVGTDTQYF. CDR3 bases: TGTGCCAGCAGCTTGTTGCCCCAAGTCGGGACAGATACGCAGTATTTT. The full variable domain, with the rest looked up from reference TRBV5-4 and TRBJ2-3, is ETGVTQSPTHLIKTRGQQVTLRCSSQSGHNTVSWYQQALGQGPQFIFQYYREEENGRGNFPPRFSGLQFPNYSSELNVNALELDDSALYLCASSLLPQVGTDTQYFGPGTRLTVL.

The chain carries TRBV5-1 and TRBJ1-4; D may be TRBD1 (5 bases). CDR1 and CDR2 (germline): SGHRS, YFSETQ. The CDR3 totals 14 residues. Trimming pared 1 base from V and 8 bases from J, leaving 12 bases between. The CDR3 loop is CASSLTGDGEKLFF. CDR3 DNA sequence: TGCGCCAGCAGCTTGACAGGAGATGGAGAAAAACTGTTTTTT.

The chain is built from TRBV20-1 and TRBJ2-3, with a possible D match to TRBD2 (6 bases). The CDR3 sequence is 15 residues long. Trimming removed 3 bases from V and 5 bases from J, with 18 bases in between. Germline V gene data show CDR1 as DFQATT and CDR2 as SNEGSKA (reference sequence). Here the CDR3 reads CSASGLEGRGDTQYF. Here the CDR3 DNA reads TGCAGTGCTAGTGGGTTGGAGGGCCGGGGAGATACGCAGTATTTT.

Concerning this clone: The junction departs from germline at one end; a sequencing error may be responsible. The V and J genes are TRBV7-2 and TRBJ2-6, with 7 bases that match TRBD1. The CDR3 loop spans 16 amino acids. Germline V gene data show CDR1 as SGHTA and CDR2 as FQGNSA. CDR3 bases: TGTGCCAGCAGCTACGGGGACAGCTCTTGGGCCAACGTCCTGACTTTC. It codes for CASSYGDSSWANVLTF.

The genes are TRBV4-1 and TRBJ1-6; D not certain. This CDR3 is built from 16 residues. Germline V gene sequence: CDR1 MGHRA, CDR2 YSYEKL. The germline V and J ends were trimmed by 1 base and 0 bases, with 7 bases remaining between them. CDR3 amino acids: CASSQVMSSYNSPLHF. The CDR3 nucleotides read TGCGCCAGCAGCCAAGTTATGAGCTCCTATAATTCACCCCTCCACTTT.

V usage is TRBV7-9 and J usage is TRBJ2-2; TRBD1 matches 7 bases. Germline loops: CDR1 SEHNR, CDR2 FQNEAQ (reference sequence). The CDR3 consists of 16 residues. J was trimmed by 0 bases and V by 5 bases; bases with no gene match: 6. The CDR3 nucleotides are TGTGCCAGCAGCCCGGGACAGAGATCGAACACCGGGGAGCTGTTTTTT. Translated, it gives CASSPGQRSNTGELFF. Filled out from reference TRBV7-9 and TRBJ2-2, the complete variable domain reads DTGVSQNPRHKITKRGQNVTFRCDPISEHNRLYWYRQTLGQGPEFLTYFQNEAQLEKSRLLSDRFSAERPKGSFSTLEIQRTEQGDSAMYLCASSPGQRSNTGELFFGEGSRLTVL.

This clone was recorded once. The V call is TRBV4-1, the J call TRBJ2-5; 8 bases are a match to TRBD2. The CDR3 spans 19 residues. Germline trimming cut 6 bases from V and 3 bases from J; bases unmatched to any gene: 21. The V gene's germline CDR1 is MGHRA and CDR2 YSYEKL. Written as DNA, the CDR3 is TGCGCCAGCAGGCCCGACCCTTTAGAAGCGGGGGCCGTGGAAGAGACCCAGTACTTC. It yields the protein CASRPDPLEAGAVEETQYF.

V gene TRBV4-2 combines with J gene TRBJ2-3; the match to TRBD2 covers 9 bases. J was trimmed by 2 bases and V by 1 base; bases with no gene match: 4. CDR1 is LGHNA and CDR2 is YNFKEQ in the germline V gene. The CDR3 contains 16 residues. The CDR3 DNA sequence: TGTGCCAGCAGCCAAGTCGGCGGGGGGGCCACAGATACGCAGTATTTT. The encoded protein is CASSQVGGGATDTQYF.

The chain couples TRBV5-6 to TRBJ1-2; D ambiguous. Trimming pared 0 bases from V and 7 bases from J, leaving 10 bases between. Per germline, CDR1 SGHDT and CDR2 YYEEEE. The CDR3 is made up of 13 amino acids. The CDR3: CASSLARGGGYTF. In DNA, the CDR3 is TGTGCCAGCAGCTTGGCGCGGGGAGGTGGCTACACCTTC.

V gene TRBV6-5 combines with J gene TRBJ2-4; 7 bases map to TRBD2. V dropped 6 bases and J dropped 0; count of bases not matched to a gene: 2. Germline lookup yields CDR1 MNHEY and CDR2 SVGAGI. The CDR3 covers 14 residues. The CDR3 DNA reads TGTGCCAGCAGGGGACTAATAGCCAAAAACATTCAGTACTTC. Residues: CASRGLIAKNIQYF.

This chain links TRBV5-1 with TRBJ1-4; D may be TRBD1 (6 bases). V lost 0 bases and J lost 2, with 17 bases in between. Germline values: CDR1 SGHRS, CDR2 YFSETQ. This CDR3 has 18 residues. The CDR3 DNA is TGCGCCAGCAGCTTGGCCGGGGACACGGATCATACTAATGAAAAACTGTTTTTT. Its protein product is CASSLAGDTDHTNEKLFF.

The chain couples TRBV11-2 to TRBJ1-1; the D gene is possibly TRBD1 (6 bases). The V gene's germline CDR1 is SGHAT and CDR2 FQNNGV. The CDR3 is 14 amino acids. Trimming shortened V by 1 base and J by 5 bases, and 11 bases separated the two germline ends. The CDR3 coding sequence is TGTGCCAGCAGCTTAGCCAGGGGTGAAACTGAAGCTTTCTTT. As protein: CASSLARGETEAFF. Filled out from reference TRBV11-2 and TRBJ1-1, the complete variable domain reads EAGVAQSPRYKIIEKRQSVAFWCNPISGHATLYWYQQILGQGPKLLIQFQNNGVVDDSQLPKDRFSAERLKGVDSTLKIQPAKLEDSAVYLCASSLARGETEAFFGQGTRLTVV.

V usage is TRBV19 and J usage is TRBJ2-7; no reliable D call. Germline V gene lookup returns CDR1 LNHDA and CDR2 SQIVND (reference sequence). The CDR3 totals 13 residues. Trimming removed 5 bases at V and 2 bases at J, with 10 bases between. The CDR3 nucleotides are TGTGCCAGTAGTTCCCGATCTACCTACGAGCAGTACTTC. This translates into CASSSRSTYEQYF.

The V and J genes are TRBV9 and TRBJ2-2; 10 positions match TRBD1. Germline V gene sequence: CDR1 SGDLS, CDR2 YYNGEE. This CDR3 spans 19 amino acids. V shed 1 base and J 0 bases; nucleotides not matched to a gene: 9. This CDR3 reads CASSVSSRQGAANTGELFF. In nucleotides, the CDR3 is TGTGCCAGCAGCGTATCCTCTAGACAGGGGGCTGCGAACACCGGGGAGCTGTTTTTT.

The chain carries TRBV27 and TRBJ2-5, with 15 positions matching TRBD2. Germline V gene lookup returns CDR1 MNHEY and CDR2 SMNVEV (reference sequence). CDR3 length equals 15 residues. V was clipped by 6 bases and J by 5 bases; unmatched bases: 4. The CDR3 DNA follows: TGTGCCAGCAGCGGACTAGCGGGGGGGCGGGAGACCCAGTACTTC. Amino acids: CASSGLAGGRETQYF.